Listed below are T cell receptor beta chains from one sample, sequenced in a study of T cell repertoires in cytomegalovirus infection. MiXCR, run by TCRdb on the reads, gives a single entry per CDR3 protein. The table records over 200,000 distinct CDR3 sequences, roughly 13% of them present only once. Sequenced sample: PBMCs. The receptors originated from a human donor in good health (CMV status not recorded). Some clones in this sample may be carry-over from other donors' samples. Each CDR3 is given with its conserved first and last residue.

CDR3 | J | V
CASSSRGAGTDTQYF | TRBJ2-3 | TRBV7-8
CASSQGQFYNEQFF | TRBJ2-1 | TRBV28
CASSEGGAYNEQFF | TRBJ2-1 | TRBV7-2
CASSLEGGTYEQYF | TRBJ2-7 | TRBV6-6
CASSKGGMVYEQYF | TRBJ2-7 | TRBV6-8
CSARFFGQGPNTEAFF | TRBJ1-1 | TRBV20-1
CSVGRLAGIEQYF | TRBJ2-7 | TRBV29-1
CASSGTSGTTDTQYF | TRBJ2-3 | TRBV10-2
CSVKTSDTQYF | TRBJ2-3 | TRBV29-1
CSAYRTSGSYNEQFF | TRBJ2-1 | TRBV20-1
CASSVAGFSTDAQYF | TRBJ2-3 | TRBV7-3
CSALLAGSTDTQYF | TRBJ2-3 | TRBV20-1
CASSPGRFTEAFF | TRBJ1-1 | TRBV12-3/TRBV12-4
CSVLGTGYTGELFF | TRBJ2-2 | TRBV29-1
CASSVQGALYGYTF | TRBJ1-2 | TRBV28
CASSSPNTVGYTF | TRBJ1-2 | TRBV19
CASTDRGRTHNEQFF | TRBJ2-1 | TRBV7-9
CASSPAGGEATGELFF | TRBJ2-2 | TRBV7-9
CASTPGQGFNEQFF | TRBJ2-1 | TRBV6-1
CASLGRGGPEFF | TRBJ2-1 | TRBV11-2
CASRFPGPGRSGELFF | TRBJ2-2 | TRBV28
CASSLFGNQPQHF | TRBJ1-5 | TRBV7-4
CASSDDRATEAFF | TRBJ1-1 | TRBV11-2
CASSQDFGTGLTYEQYF | TRBJ2-7 | TRBV14
CASSTGSGTGELFF | TRBJ2-2 | TRBV19
CSATGTGTHEQYF | TRBJ2-7 | TRBV29-1
CASSIAGPSYNEQFF | TRBJ2-1 | TRBV2
CASSNNAWRGHQETQYF | TRBJ2-5 | TRBV12-3/TRBV12-4
CASRPATARSTDTQYF | TRBJ2-3 | TRBV28
CATRLGRDSNYGYTF | TRBJ1-2 | TRBV24-1
CSVVSSGENTGELFF | TRBJ2-2 | TRBV29-1
CAGSKGGISYNEQFF | TRBJ2-1 | TRBV5-4